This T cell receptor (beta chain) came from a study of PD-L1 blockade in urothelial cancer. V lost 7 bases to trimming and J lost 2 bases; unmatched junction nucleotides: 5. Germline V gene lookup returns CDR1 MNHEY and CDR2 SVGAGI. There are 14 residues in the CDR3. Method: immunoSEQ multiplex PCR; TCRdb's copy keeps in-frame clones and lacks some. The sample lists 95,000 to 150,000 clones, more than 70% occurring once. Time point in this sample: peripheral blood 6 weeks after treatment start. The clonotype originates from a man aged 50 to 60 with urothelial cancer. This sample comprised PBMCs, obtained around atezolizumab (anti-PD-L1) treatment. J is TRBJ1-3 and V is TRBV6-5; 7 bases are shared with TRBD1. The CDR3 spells CASIDDRAGNTIYF. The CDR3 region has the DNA TGTGCCAGCATAGATGACAGGGCTGGAAACACCATATATTTT.